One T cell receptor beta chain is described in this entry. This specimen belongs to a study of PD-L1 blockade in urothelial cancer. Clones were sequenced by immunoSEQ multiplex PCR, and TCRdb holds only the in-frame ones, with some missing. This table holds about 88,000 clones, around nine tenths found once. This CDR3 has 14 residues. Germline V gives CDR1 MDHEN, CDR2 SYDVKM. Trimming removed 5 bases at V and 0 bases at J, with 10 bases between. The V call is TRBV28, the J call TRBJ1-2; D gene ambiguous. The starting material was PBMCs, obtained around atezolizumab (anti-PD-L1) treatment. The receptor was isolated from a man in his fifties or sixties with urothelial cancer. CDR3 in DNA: TGTGCCAGCAGTGCGGCAGTGTCTAACTATGGCTACACCTTC. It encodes CASSAAVSNYGYTF.